This TCR beta chain emerged from a study of molecular identifiers for immune sequencing clone quantification. This clonotype appeared a few times. Germline CDR1 is LGHNA and CDR2 is YSLEER. Trimming pared 1 base from V and 2 bases from J, leaving 18 bases between. The CDR3 runs 17 residues. One entry per CDR3 protein, called by TCRdb with MiXCR from the PCR reads. In the table there are approximately 320,000 distinct CDR3 sequences, 24% of which are singletons. The sequence was obtained from a human donor in good health. Some libraries in this study had Jurkat cell RNA spiked in. The V call is TRBV4-3, the J call TRBJ2-7, with D possibly TRBD2 on 5 matching bases. The sequencing sample was made of naive CD8+ T cells from blood, with Jurkat cell RNA spiked in. Subset of the sample: FACS-sorted CD8+CD4-CCR7+CD45RA+ naive T cells. DNA of the CDR3: TGCGCCAGCAGCCAAGGGATAGTCCGGGGTAAAACCTACGAGCAGTACTTC. Translation: CASSQGIVRGKTYEQYF.